The clone carrying this TCR beta chain came up once. These data come from a study of blood T cell repertoires in COVID-19. Study as a whole: Sites across the United States, Italy and Spain contributed samples from acute and convalescent COVID-19. PBMCs, B-cell-depleted T cells, or T cells were the source of the cDNA or gDNA that made up the material.

Per the original data handling: Amplification with reference gene primers provided the estimates of nucleated cell counts. Sequenced by immunoSEQ multiplex PCR; TCRdb stores in-frame clones only, minus some. The V and J calls and clone size come from that table; D and trimming were worked out from the DNA. Of some 88,000 clones in the sample, about 90% are singletons; the top ten hold about 1.8%. Germline CDR1 and CDR2: SGHNT and YENEEA. Trimming pared 3 bases from V and 1 base from J, leaving 6 bases between. The CDR3 is 13 amino acids. Sample: peripheral blood. The chain uses TRBV11-3 and TRBJ2-5; D is uncertain. The clonotype originates from a human donor with active COVID-19. The donor label of this sample is uncertain. The CDR3 region has the DNA TGTGCCAGCAGCTTTTCGAGCCAAGAGACCCAGTACTTC. This encodes CASSFSSQETQYF.